The present T cell receptor beta chain was sequenced within a study of cytomegalovirus exposure and HLA in healthy donors. Vbeta (60) and Jbeta (13) primers were used in the PCR. TCRdb's table, derived via immunoSEQ multiplex PCR, lists solely in-frame clones and lacks some. The sample contains fewer than 90,000 clones, 70% to 80% of which appear only once. Study-wide findings and caveats: An analysis done earlier found most TCR beta V segments productive about 90% or about 30% of the time.

On this clone itself: Its target is not known.

Donors sampled were nominally healthy, though unrecorded immune exposures were likely. V lost 1 base, J lost 3 bases, and 6 bases stayed unmatched. This CDR3 is built from 15 residues. CDR1 is LNHDA and CDR2 is SQIVND in the germline V gene (reference sequence). The receptor was derived from a woman aged 40 to 55 in good health and CMV-seropositive. Sequences were obtained from PBMCs. J is TRBJ2-7 and V is TRBV19; 7 bases map to TRBD1. The CDR3 reads CASSIGGTVDYEQYF. CDR3 DNA sequence: TGTGCCAGTAGTATAGGTGGGACAGTGGACTACGAGCAGTACTTC.